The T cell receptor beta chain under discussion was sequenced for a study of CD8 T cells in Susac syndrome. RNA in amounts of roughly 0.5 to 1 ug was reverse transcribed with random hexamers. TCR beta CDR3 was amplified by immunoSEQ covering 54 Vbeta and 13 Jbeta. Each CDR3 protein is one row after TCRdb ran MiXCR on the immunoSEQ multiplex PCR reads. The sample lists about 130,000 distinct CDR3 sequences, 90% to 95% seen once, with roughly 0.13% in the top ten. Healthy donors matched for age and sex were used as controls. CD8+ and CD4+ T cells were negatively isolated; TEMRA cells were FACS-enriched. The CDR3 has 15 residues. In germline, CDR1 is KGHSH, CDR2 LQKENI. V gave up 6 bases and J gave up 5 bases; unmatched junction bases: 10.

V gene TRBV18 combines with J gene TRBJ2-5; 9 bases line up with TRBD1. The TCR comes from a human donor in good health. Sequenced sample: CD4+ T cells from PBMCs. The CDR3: CASSTRQGGVETQYF. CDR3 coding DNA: TGTGCCAGCTCGACAAGACAGGGGGGGGTCGAGACCCAGTACTTC.